The 4 T cell receptor beta chains presented below share a single source sample, sequenced in a study of T cell repertoires in breast cancer. Primers covering all TCR V genes were used in emulsion RT-PCR on CD8+ T cells. Blocking oligonucleotides added to a second nested PCR suppressed unpaired genes. Each CDR3 protein gets one entry after TCRdb re-called the emulsion pairing reads with MiXCR. In the table there are some 4,600 distinct CDR3 sequences, over 35% of which are singletons. Sequenced: CD8+ T cells. These receptors all stem from a pool of human donors with breast cancer or a healthy control (not recorded which).

A single count supports this clonotype. This chain joins TRBV4-2 and TRBJ1-2; D gene ambiguous. The germline V gene encodes CDR1 LGHNA and CDR2 YNFKEQ. The CDR3 has 16 residues. The ends were cut back, 1 base at V and 4 bases at J, with 16 bases in the middle. The CDR3 spells CASSQVGRQGSYGYTF. The CDR3 bases are TGTGCCAGCAGCCAAGTAGGGAGACAAGGCTCCTATGGCTACACCTTC.

This clonotype showed up just once. V is TRBV20-1 and J is TRBJ2-3; maybe TRBD1 (5 bases). CDR3 size: 11 residues. From germline, CDR1 is DFQATT and CDR2 SNEGSKA (reference sequence). V lost 2 bases to trimming and J lost 6 bases, with 6 bases between them. The CDR3, as DNA: TGCAGTGCTAGATGGGGCGATACGCAGTATTTT. Translated, it gives CSARWGDTQYF.

For this clonotype: A single base separates this from a much larger clone, so it may be a read error. This chain connects TRBV4-3 to TRBJ2-1; D possibly corresponds to TRBD2 (5 bases). The CDR3 contains 16 residues. Germline CDR1 and CDR2: LGHNA and YSLEER. V gave up 0 bases and J gave up 6 bases, with 15 bases separating them. The CDR3 DNA reads as TGCGCCAGCAGCCAAGATAGGAGGAGGATAGTCAATGAGCAGTTCTTC. It codes for CASSQDRRRIVNEQFF.

V usage is TRBV20-1 and J usage is TRBJ1-5; D perhaps matches TRBD1 (6 bases). The V and J ends lost 3 bases and 7 bases respectively, with 19 bases between them. Germline V CDR1 and CDR2: DFQATT, SNEGSKA (reference sequence). This CDR3 has 15 residues. The CDR3 here is CSASWGGGQFQPQHF. Written as DNA, the CDR3 is TGCAGTGCTAGTTGGGGGGGGGGGCAATTCCAGCCCCAGCATTTT.